The next 21 T cell receptor beta chains were all read from a single sample in a study of blood T cells in healthy people across ages. Using a J-beta primer mix together with a sample-barcoded 5' primer, a second PCR was run for roughly 6 to 12 cycles. TCRdb used MiXCR to reprocess the 5' RACE reads, holding one entry per CDR3 protein. The repertoire holds approximately 680,000 distinct CDR3 sequences, with less than 40% as singletons. The sample was blood. Source of these receptors: a woman over 75 in good health.

The rearrangement uses TRBV7-2 and TRBJ2-5; no definite D call. Germline values: CDR1 SGHTA, CDR2 FQGNSA. CDR3 length: 13 residues. The V and J ends lost 0 bases and 5 bases respectively, with 7 bases between them. CDR3 protein: CASSLAWPETQYF. CDR3 nucleotides: TGTGCCAGCAGCTTAGCGTGGCCCGAGACCCAGTACTTC.

This clonotype was observed many times. The chain combines TRBV5-5 with TRBJ2-1, with 12 bases that match TRBD2. The junction had 17 bases not matched to a gene; V was cut back by 4 bases and J by 9 bases. This CDR3 region has 18 residues. From germline, CDR1 is SGHKS and CDR2 YYEKEE (reference sequence). The DNA of the CDR3 is TGTGCCAGCAGCCTAACTAGTACTAGCGGGGGGTTTGTGGCTGAGCAGTTCTTC. It translates to CASSLTSTSGGFVAEQFF.

This clonotype was found a few times. This chain uses TRBV20-1 with TRBJ1-5; D is undetermined. V lost 0 bases and J 1 base, leaving 13 bases between the germline ends. The CDR3 is made up of 16 amino acids. In germline, CDR1 is DFQATT, CDR2 SNEGSKA (reference sequence). The CDR3 reads CSARDERERSNQPQHF. CDR3 sequence (DNA): TGCAGTGCTAGAGATGAAAGGGAGAGGAGCAATCAGCCCCAGCATTTT.

Ten or more counts support this clonotype. This CDR3 reads CSVEDREKLFF. The CDR3 DNA follows: TGCAGCGTTGAAGATCGTGAAAAACTGTTTTTT. The chain joins TRBV29-1 to TRBJ1-4; D unclear. The germline CDR1 and CDR2 sequences are SQVTM and ANQGSEA. There are 11 residues in the CDR3. Trimming stripped 0 bases from V and 7 bases from J, with 3 bases between.

The chain employs TRBV18 and TRBJ2-3; possibly TRBD1 or TRBD2 for D (5 bases each). Trimming pared 6 bases from V and 2 bases from J, leaving 9 bases between. The CDR3 is 13 amino acids. Looked up from germline, CDR1 is KGHSH and CDR2 is LQKENI. CDR3 nucleotide sequence: TGTGCCAGCTCGGAAGGGACCACAGATACGCAGTATTTT. It yields the protein CASSEGTTDTQYF. Filled out from reference TRBV18 and TRBJ2-3, the complete variable domain reads NAGVMQNPRHLVRRRGQEARLRCSPMKGHSHVYWYRQLPEEGLKFMVYLQKENIIDESGMPKERFSAEFPKEGPSILRIQQVVRGDSAAYFCASSEGTTDTQYFGPGTRLTVL.

The chain links TRBV5-8 to TRBJ2-1; TRBD2 might be the D (6 bases). The germline gives CDR1 SGHTS, CDR2 YDEGEE. Trimming left V 4 bases short and J 0 bases short, with 14 bases between. This CDR3 is 16 amino acids long. CDR3 DNA: TGTGCCAGCAGCAACTCCGGGAGTTCCTCCTACAATGAGCAGTTCTTC. This translates into CASSNSGSSSYNEQFF.

Of note for this clonotype: A much larger clone lies a single base off, so this may be a read error. The rearrangement links TRBV7-2 to TRBJ2-7; D is undetermined. The CDR3 has 13 amino acids. Germline CDR1 SGHTA, CDR2 FQGNSA. The CDR3 sequence: CASSLIGPYERYF. The CDR3 DNA reads as TGTGCCAGCAGCTTAATCGGTCCCTACGAGCGGTACTTC.

This clonotype was seen many times. V usage is TRBV5-1 and J usage is TRBJ2-1; tentative D call: TRBD2 (6 bases). Germline V gene data show CDR1 as SGHRS and CDR2 as YFSETQ. V was pared by 2 bases and J by 6 bases, with 15 bases between. This CDR3 contains 15 residues. The CDR3 reads CASSFLNRGSNEQFF. CDR3 nucleotides: TGCGCCAGCAGCTTTTTGAATCGGGGGAGCAATGAGCAGTTCTTC. Full variable domain (rest looked up from reference TRBV5-1 and TRBJ2-1): KAGVTQTPRYLIKTRGQQVTLSCSPISGHRSVSWYQQTPGQGLQFLFEYFSETQRNKGNFPGRFSGRQFSNSRSEMNVSTLELGDSALYLCASSFLNRGSNEQFFGPGTRLTVL.

This clonotype was seen at least ten times. The chain carries TRBV7-2 and TRBJ2-3; 11 nucleotides agree with TRBD2. This CDR3 is 15 amino acids long. Trimming cost V 5 bases and J 7 bases; bases outside gene matches: 8. Germline CDR1 SGHTA, CDR2 FQGNSA. This CDR3 reads CASSQLAGGPYTQYF. DNA of the CDR3: TGTGCCAGCAGCCAATTAGCGGGGGGGCCTTATACGCAGTATTTT.

Of note for this clonotype: The junction departs from the called germline gene at one end, perhaps through a read error. The chain is built from TRBV5-1 and TRBJ2-3, with D unresolved. The CDR3 is 16 amino acids. Per the germline V gene, CDR1 is SGHRS and CDR2 is YFSETQ. The CDR3 loop is CASSLGGRTSTDTRYF. The CDR3 region has the DNA TGCGCCAGCAGCTTGGGCGGCAGAACGAGCACAGATACGCGGTATTTT.

This clonotype was recorded a few times. This chain links TRBV12-3 or TRBV12-4 with TRBJ2-7; maybe TRBD1 (6 bases). V was trimmed by 5 bases and J by 7 bases, leaving 27 bases between them. The CDR3 length is 17 residues. The DNA for the CDR3 is TGTGCCAGCAGTCTCCATATACACAGGGACCAATACAATGAGCAGTACTTC. Translating gives CASSLHIHRDQYNEQYF.

This chain uses TRBV20-1 with TRBJ1-1; TRBD1 matches 9 bases. The germline V gene has CDR1 DFQATT and CDR2 SNEGSKA (reference sequence). J gave up 5 bases and V 2 bases, and 9 bases lay outside the gene matches. The CDR3 is 15 residues long. The CDR3 bases are TGCAGTGCTAGAACAGGGGGCGCTGGGGATACTGAAGCTTTCTTT. Its translation: CSARTGGAGDTEAFF.

This clonotype was seen ten or more times. This chain uses TRBV10-3 with TRBJ1-1; weak D call: TRBD1 (5 bases). V lost 6 bases and J lost 8, with 22 bases in between. Germline values: CDR1 ENHRY, CDR2 SYGVKD. CDR3 length: 15 residues. In nucleotides, the CDR3 is TGTGCCATCAGCCTGGGACGCGCCGAGGGATTCGAAGCTTTCTTT. Its protein product is CAISLGRAEGFEAFF.

This clonotype occurred a few times. The chain joins TRBV10-3 to TRBJ2-2; the D gene is possibly TRBD1 (6 bases). CDR1 and CDR2 (germline): ENHRY, SYGVKD. There are 15 residues in the CDR3. V shed 6 bases and J shed 0 bases, with 11 bases lying between them. The CDR3 reads CAISPQGTNTGELFF. DNA for the CDR3: TGTGCCATCAGCCCACAGGGAACGAACACCGGGGAGCTGTTTTTT.

This clonotype was detected many times. The rearrangement uses TRBV13 and TRBJ2-6; tentatively, D is TRBD1 (5 bases). Trimming left V 1 base short and J 0 bases short, with 10 bases between. Looked up from germline, CDR1 is PRHDT and CDR2 is FYEKMQ (reference sequence). This CDR3 comprises 17 residues. Here the CDR3 reads CASSLDTGPSGANVLTF. The CDR3 region has the DNA TGTGCCAGCAGCTTAGATACAGGTCCCTCTGGGGCCAACGTCCTGACTTTC.

In this sample, this clonotype turned up a few times. The rearrangement links TRBV6-1 to TRBJ2-1; 11 bases map to TRBD2. Trimming at V came to 3 bases and at J to 6 bases, leaving 4 bases not matched to a gene. The CDR3 runs 15 residues. Per germline, CDR1 MNHNS and CDR2 SASEGT. CDR3 sequence: CASSESSGGANEQFF. The CDR3 region has the DNA TGTGCCAGCAGTGAGAGTAGCGGGGGGGCCAATGAGCAGTTCTTC.

This clonotype was seen many times. This chain joins TRBV21-1 and TRBJ2-1; the table's TRBD1 call for D was not verified on the DNA. TRBV21-1 constitutes a pseudogene. CDR3 size: 17 residues. CDR3 amino acids: CASSKDLSGQQNNEQFF. The CDR3 nucleotides read TGTGCCAGCAGCAAAGATTTATCGGGACAGCAGAACAATGAGCAGTTCTTC.

The table lists this clonotype with many counts. The chain links TRBV6-6 to TRBJ2-5; D perhaps matches TRBD1 (6 bases). This CDR3 has 15 amino acids. Germline loops: CDR1 MNHNY, CDR2 SVGAGI (reference sequence). The V end was cut by 1 base, the J end by 5 bases, with 14 bases between. DNA of the CDR3: TGTGCCAGCAGTTACTTAACAGGGCTCGTTGAGACCCAGTACTTC. It specifies CASSYLTGLVETQYF.

This clonotype showed up many times. The chain couples TRBV11-1 to TRBJ2-5; 9 nucleotides align to TRBD2. CDR3 length: 17 amino acids. The J segment lost 1 base and the V segment lost 5 bases, leaving 11 bases of the junction unmatched. The germline CDR1 and CDR2 sequences are SGHAT and FQDESV (reference sequence). This CDR3 reads CASSRDGSGGFQETQYF. Written as DNA, the CDR3 is TGTGCCAGCAGCCGGGACGGTAGCGGGGGTTTCCAAGAGACCCAGTACTTC. Looking up the rest from reference TRBV11-1 and TRBJ2-5 gives the full variable domain: EAEVAQSPRYKITEKSQAVAFWCDPISGHATLYWYRQILGQGPELLVQFQDESVVDDSQLPKDRFSAERLKGVDSTLKIQPAELGDSAMYLCASSRDGSGGFQETQYFGPGTRLLVL.

The sample holds many counts of this clonotype. The rearrangement uses TRBV9 and TRBJ2-7, with 7 bases fitting TRBD1. Germline trimming cut 4 bases from V and 3 bases from J; bases unmatched to any gene: 10. The germline V gene has CDR1 SGDLS and CDR2 YYNGEE. The CDR3 has 15 amino acids. The CDR3 here is CASSTDRVAGYEQYF. In nucleotides, the CDR3 is TGTGCCAGCAGCACTGACAGGGTTGCGGGCTACGAGCAGTACTTC.

Worth noting for this clonotype: A much larger clone lies one base from this, so it may be a read error. The rearrangement joins TRBV5-5 to TRBJ2-1; D is ambiguous. The germline gives CDR1 SGHKS, CDR2 YYEKEE (reference sequence). The CDR3 spans 16 residues. The V and J ends lost 0 bases and 7 bases respectively, with 17 bases between them. CDR3 amino acids: CASSLDLARSPNEQFF. The DNA for the CDR3 is TGTGCCAGCAGCTTGGACTTGGCTAGATCCCCTAATGAGCAGTTCTTC.